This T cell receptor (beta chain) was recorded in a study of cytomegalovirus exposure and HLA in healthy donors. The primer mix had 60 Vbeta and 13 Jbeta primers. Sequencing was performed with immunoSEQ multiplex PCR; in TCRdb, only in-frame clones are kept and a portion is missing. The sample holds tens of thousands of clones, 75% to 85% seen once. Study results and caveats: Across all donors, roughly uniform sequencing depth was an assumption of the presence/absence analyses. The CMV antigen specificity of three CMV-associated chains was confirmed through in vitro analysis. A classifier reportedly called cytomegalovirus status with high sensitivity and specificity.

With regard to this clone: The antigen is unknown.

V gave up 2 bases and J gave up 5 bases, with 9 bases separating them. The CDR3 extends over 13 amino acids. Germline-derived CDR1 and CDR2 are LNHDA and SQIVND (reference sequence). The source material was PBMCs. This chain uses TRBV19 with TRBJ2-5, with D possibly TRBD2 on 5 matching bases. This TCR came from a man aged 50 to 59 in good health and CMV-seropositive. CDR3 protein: CASSIPGRETQYF. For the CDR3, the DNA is TGTGCCAGTAGTATACCGGGAAGGGAGACCCAGTACTTC.